This T cell receptor (beta chain) came from a study of cytomegalovirus exposure and HLA in healthy donors. Study results and caveats: Highly shared variants forming one cluster were likely a sequencing artifact.

In the case of this clone: As yet, its antigen is unknown.

PCR involved 60 Vbeta and 13 Jbeta primers. Clones were sequenced by immunoSEQ multiplex PCR, and TCRdb holds only the in-frame ones, with some missing. In the table there are 150,000 to 190,000 clones, 85% of which are singletons. V shed 10 bases, J shed 4 bases, and the junction held 13 bases outside the gene matches. The CDR3 spans 15 residues. Germline CDR1 and CDR2: LNHDA and SQIVND (reference sequence). Material: PBMCs. The receptor comes from a woman between 18 and 30 years old in good health and CMV-seronegative. The chain links TRBV19 to TRBJ2-3, with TRBD1 matching over 8 bases. The CDR3 spells CANEGPTGAPDTQYF. In DNA form, the CDR3 reads TGTGCCAACGAGGGGCCGACAGGGGCTCCAGATACGCAGTATTTT.